One sample yielded the 22 T cell receptor beta chains listed below, sequenced in a study of T cells in Graves' hyperthyroidism and ophthalmopathy. RNA transcripts gave rise to amplified TCR beta CDR3 regions. TCR CDR3 regions were first amplified by RT-PCR with HTBI primers. TCRdb analysed the multiplex PCR reads with MiXCR anew, one entry per CDR3 protein. The sample has about 540,000 distinct CDR3 sequences; under 60% are singletons. The source material was peripheral blood or thyroid tissue (not recorded which). These receptor sequences come from a woman under 30 with Graves' hyperthyroidism.

This clonotype was counted many times. The V and J genes are TRBV27 and TRBJ2-7, with a weak D call TRBD2 (5 bases). CDR3 size: 13 residues. V gave up 6 bases and J gave up 6 bases, with 15 bases separating them. CDR1 MNHEY and CDR2 SMNVEV come from the germline V gene (reference sequence). The CDR3 nucleotides read TGTGCCAGCAGCCCCCGCGAGGGTGGCGAGCAGTACTTC. Amino acid sequence: CASSPREGGEQYF.

This chain's CDR3 is CASSQEGRAPYEQYF. The CDR3, as DNA: TGTGCCAGCAGCCAAGAAGGGAGGGCCCCCTACGAGCAGTACTTC. The J gene is TRBJ2-7, the V gene TRBV7-6; 7 positions match TRBD2. Germline V CDR1 and CDR2: SGHVS, FNYEAQ. Germline trimming cut 5 bases from V and 2 bases from J; bases unmatched to any gene: 9. This CDR3 is 15 amino acids long.

About this clonotype itself: A much larger clone lies a single base off, so this may be a read error. The chain employs TRBV20-1 and TRBJ2-7; D may match TRBD1 or TRBD2 (7 bases each). The V gene's germline CDR1 is DFQATT and CDR2 SNEGSKA (reference sequence). The CDR3 sequence is 14 residues long. The DNA for the CDR3 is TGCAGTGCTGGAGATCAGGGGGGGCCTCTCGAGCAGTACTTC. It is translated as CSAGDQGGPLEQYF.

Worth noting for this clonotype: One base away lies a much larger clone, so this may be a sequencing read error. CDR3 in DNA: TGCGGCGTTGGGGGGGAAGGCTATGGCTACACCTTC. Protein product: CGVGGEGYGYTF. The chain is built from TRBV29-1 and TRBJ1-2; possible D gene TRBD1, 5 bases. Germline CDR1 SQVTM, CDR2 ANQGSEA. The CDR3 is 12 amino acids.

The chain has TRBV2 and TRBJ2-3; D remains ambiguous. The CDR3 has 13 amino acids. The V gene lost 1 base and the J gene lost 5 bases, with 7 bases spanning the gap. Germline CDR1 reads SNHLY; CDR2 reads FYNNEI. DNA of the CDR3: TGTGCCAGCAGTGAAGGCCTAGGAGATACGCAGTATTTT. Amino acids: CASSEGLGDTQYF.

V usage is TRBV6-6 and J usage is TRBJ2-5; 7 bases match TRBD1. The trim removed 5 bases at V and 5 bases at J, leaving 11 bases unmatched. In germline, CDR1 is MNHNY, CDR2 SVGAGI (reference sequence). The CDR3 is 15 amino acids. CDR3 protein: CASSLPATGMETQYF. CDR3 sequence (DNA): TGTGCCAGCAGTCTACCAGCGACAGGGATGGAGACCCAGTACTTC.

In this sample, this clonotype turned up many times. The chain employs TRBV14 and TRBJ1-2; 11 bases are shared with TRBD1. Germline assignment: CDR1 SGHDN and CDR2 FVKESK. The CDR3 covers 15 residues. The trim removed 2 bases at V and 7 bases at J, leaving 6 bases unmatched. Here the CDR3 reads CASSQLDRGPRGYTF. The CDR3 DNA is TGTGCCAGCAGCCAATTGGACAGGGGGCCTCGTGGCTACACCTTC.

The genes are TRBV29-1 and TRBJ1-5, with no clear D. The CDR3 contains 13 residues. Germline values: CDR1 SQVTM, CDR2 ANQGSEA. V shed 4 bases and J shed 11 bases, with 18 bases lying between them. The CDR3, as DNA: TGCAGCGTTGGAGCGGGAGGGCTAGAGACCCAGCATTTT. Amino acids: CSVGAGGLETQHF.

The table lists this clonotype with a few counts. This chain connects TRBV29-1 to TRBJ2-1; 14 bases match TRBD2. The trim removed 6 bases at V and 6 bases at J, leaving 4 bases unmatched. Germline lookup yields CDR1 SQVTM and CDR2 ANQGSEA. The CDR3 runs to 14 residues. In DNA form, the CDR3 reads TGCAGCGTGAGACTAGCGGGAGGGCCCAATGAGCAGTTCTTC. Its protein is CSVRLAGGPNEQFF.

V and J are TRBV28 and TRBJ2-7, with TRBD1 identical over 11 bases. Germline V gives CDR1 MDHEN, CDR2 SYDVKM. The CDR3 is made up of 15 amino acids. J gave up 7 bases and V 6 bases, and 11 bases lay outside the gene matches. The CDR3 reads CASRQYRDRGEEQYF. In nucleotides, the CDR3 is TGTGCCAGCAGGCAATACCGGGACAGGGGGGAGGAGCAGTACTTC.

The chain combines TRBV4-2 with TRBJ1-5; maybe TRBD1 (6 bases). CDR1 is LGHNA and CDR2 is YNFKEQ in the germline V gene. The CDR3 sequence is 14 residues long. V was clipped by 5 bases and J by 6 bases, with 14 bases between them. The CDR3 DNA reads TGTGCCAGCAGCTTAGCGGGGGCGGGTCAGCCCCAGCATTTT. Translating gives CASSLAGAGQPQHF.

Details on this clonotype: The junction departs from the called germline gene at one end, perhaps through a read error. This chain uses TRBV3-1 with TRBJ2-2; 9 bases align to TRBD2. From germline, CDR1 is LGHDT and CDR2 YNNKEL (reference sequence). The CDR3 consists of 16 residues. This chain's CDR3 is CASSPRLADWGGELSF. CDR3 DNA: TGTGCCAGCAGCCCTCGACTAGCGGACTGGGGCGGGGAGCTGTCTTTT.

In its sample, this clonotype was seen many times. The chain links TRBV20-1 to TRBJ1-4; no clear D. Germline CDR1 reads DFQATT; CDR2 reads SNEGSKA (reference sequence). With 3 bases removed from V and 8 bases from J, the gap between germline ends came to 19 bases. The CDR3 sequence is 15 residues long. As DNA, the CDR3 is TGCAGTGCTAGCCTTTCGGGCGCTCCAAGCGAAAAACTGTTTTTT. This translates into CSASLSGAPSEKLFF.

This clonotype appeared once. The CDR3 end shows no conserved phenylalanine or tryptophan, and so a read error is likely. This chain connects TRBV7-8 to TRBJ2-7; tentatively, D is TRBD1 (6 bases). Trimming stripped 4 bases from V and 2 bases from J, with 9 bases between. The CDR3 runs to 13 residues. Germline CDR1 SGHVS, CDR2 FQNEAQ. Here the CDR3 reads CASSSYRAYEQYL. CDR3 DNA: TGTGCCAGCAGCTCATACAGGGCCTACGAGCAGTACCTC.

This clonotype was seen repeatedly, ten times or more. A much larger clone lies one base from this, so it may be a read error. The J gene is TRBJ1-1, the V gene TRBV7-2; D call uncertain. This CDR3 spans 14 amino acids. Looked up from germline, CDR1 is SGHTA and CDR2 is FQGNSA. V was clipped by 3 bases and J by 5 bases, with 13 bases between them. CDR3 DNA: TGTGCCAGCAGCTTTAGTATTAGGAGGACTGAAGCTTTCTTT. This translates into CASSFSIRRTEAFF. Full variable domain (remainder filled in from reference TRBV7-2 and TRBJ1-1): GAGVSQSPSNKVTEKGKDVELRCDPISGHTALYWYRQSLGQGLEFLIYFQGNSAPDKSGLPSDRFSAERTGGSVSTLTIQRTQQEDSAVYLCASSFSIRRTEAFFGQGTRLTVV.

This clonotype has at least ten counts. V is TRBV11-2 and J is TRBJ1-1; D gene uncertain. Germline values: CDR1 SGHAT, CDR2 FQNNGV. The CDR3 extends over 14 amino acids. V was shortened by 5 bases and J by 4 bases, with 14 bases between the two germline ends. In nucleotides, the CDR3 is TGTGCCAGCAGCGCCGAGGACCGGCGCACTGAAGCTTTCTTT. It codes for CASSAEDRRTEAFF.

In this sample, this clonotype turned up many times. The chain couples TRBV30 to TRBJ1-4; unclear D gene. Trimming removed 2 bases at V and 7 bases at J, with 14 bases between. CDR3 length equals 14 residues. Per the germline V gene, CDR1 is GTSNPN and CDR2 is SVGIG (reference sequence). The chain's CDR3 is CAWSRDQVAEKLFF. The CDR3 DNA reads TGTGCCTGGAGTCGGGATCAGGTGGCTGAAAAACTGTTTTTT.

The table lists this clonotype with many counts. The V gene is TRBV6-6, the J gene TRBJ1-2, with 8 bases identical to TRBD1. CDR1 is MNHNY, CDR2 SVGAGI, per germline (reference sequence). The CDR3 has 15 amino acids. After removal of 7 bases from V and 2 bases from J, the junction contained 9 bases not matched to a gene. Here the CDR3 DNA reads TGTGCCAGCACCTCTCCGGGACAGGAGAACTATGGCTACACCTTC. Translation gives CASTSPGQENYGYTF.

The chain recombines TRBV12-3 or TRBV12-4 with TRBJ1-3; 10 nucleotides match TRBD1. V gave up 5 bases and J gave up 4 bases; unmatched junction bases: 8. This CDR3 spans 16 amino acids. CDR3: CASSPLRDRGGNTIYF. The CDR3 nucleotides read TGTGCCAGCAGTCCACTCCGGGACAGGGGCGGAAACACCATATATTTT.

The chain carries TRBV30 and TRBJ1-1; TRBD1 matches at 7 bases. The CDR3 spans 12 residues. Looked up from germline, CDR1 is GTSNPN and CDR2 is SVGIG (reference sequence). J was trimmed by 11 bases and V by 4 bases; bases with no gene match: 10. CDR3 bases: TGTGCCTGGACAAGGACAGGCGTGGATGCTTTCTTT. It translates to CAWTRTGVDAFF.

Worth noting for this clonotype: A much larger clone lies one base from this, so it may be a read error. This rearrangement joins TRBV20-1 to TRBJ1-6; tentative D call: TRBD1 (5 bases). This CDR3 has 15 amino acids. Germline V lookup: CDR1 DFQATT, CDR2 SNEGSKA (reference sequence). The CDR3 spells CSARDLGDGNSPPHF. The DNA of the CDR3 is TGCAGTGCTAGAGATCTCGGGGACGGTAATTCACCCCCCCACTTT.

The gene calls are TRBV6-1 and TRBJ1-1; the D gene is possibly TRBD1 (5 bases). Trimming cost V 5 bases and J 5 bases, with 15 bases left between them. Germline CDR1 and CDR2: MNHNS and SASEGT. The CDR3 is 14 residues long. CDR3 coding DNA: TGTGCCAGCAGTCAAACTAGCGGGGGGACTGAAGCTTTCTTT. This codes for CASSQTSGGTEAFF.